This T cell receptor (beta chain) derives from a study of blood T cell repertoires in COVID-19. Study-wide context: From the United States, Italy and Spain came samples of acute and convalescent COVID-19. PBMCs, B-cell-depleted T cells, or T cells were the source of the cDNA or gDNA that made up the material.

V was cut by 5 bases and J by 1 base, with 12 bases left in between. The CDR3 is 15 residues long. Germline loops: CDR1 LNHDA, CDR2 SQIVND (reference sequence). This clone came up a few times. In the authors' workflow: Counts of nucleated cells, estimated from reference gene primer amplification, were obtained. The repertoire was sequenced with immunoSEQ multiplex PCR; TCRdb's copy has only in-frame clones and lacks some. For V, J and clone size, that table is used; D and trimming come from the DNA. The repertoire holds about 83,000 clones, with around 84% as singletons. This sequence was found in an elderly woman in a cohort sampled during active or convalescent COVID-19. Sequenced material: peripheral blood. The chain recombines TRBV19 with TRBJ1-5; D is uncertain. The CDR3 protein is CASSLTRKSNQPQHF. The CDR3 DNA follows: TGTGCCAGTAGTCTTACTCGCAAGAGCAATCAGCCCCAGCATTTT.